This T cell receptor (beta chain) emerged from a study of blood T cell repertoires in COVID-19. TCRdb keeps only in-frame clones here, not all; method: immunoSEQ multiplex PCR. The table lists about 70,000 clones, around 83% of them singletons. V was cut by 0 bases and J by 6 bases, with 13 bases left in between. The CDR3 totals 14 residues. Germline assignment: CDR1 SGHRS and CDR2 YFSETQ. The chain is built from TRBV5-1 and TRBJ2-7; D is possibly TRBD1 (6 bases). The sequenced sample consisted of peripheral blood. This clonotype originated in a man between 65 and 79 years old with active COVID-19. Here the CDR3 reads CASSLGQVVGEQYF. CDR3 in DNA: TGCGCCAGCAGCTTGGGACAGGTGGTGGGCGAGCAGTACTTC.